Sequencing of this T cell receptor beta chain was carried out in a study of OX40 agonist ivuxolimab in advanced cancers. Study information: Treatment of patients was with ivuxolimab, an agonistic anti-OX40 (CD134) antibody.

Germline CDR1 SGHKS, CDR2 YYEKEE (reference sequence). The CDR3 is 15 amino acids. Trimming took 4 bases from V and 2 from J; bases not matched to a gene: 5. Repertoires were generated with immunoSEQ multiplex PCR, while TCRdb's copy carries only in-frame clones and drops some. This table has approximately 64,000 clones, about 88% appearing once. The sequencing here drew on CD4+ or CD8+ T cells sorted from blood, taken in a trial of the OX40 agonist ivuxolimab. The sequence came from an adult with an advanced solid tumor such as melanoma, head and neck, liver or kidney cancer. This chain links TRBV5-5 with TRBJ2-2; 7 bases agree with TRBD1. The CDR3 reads CASSLQGSNTGELFF. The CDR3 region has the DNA TGTGCCAGCAGCCTACAGGGGTCCAACACCGGGGAGCTGTTTTTT. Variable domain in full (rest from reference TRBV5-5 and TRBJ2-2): DAGVTQSPTHLIKTRGQQVTLRCSPISGHKSVSWYQQVLGQGPQFIFQYYEKEERGRGNFPDRFSARQFPNYSSELNVNALLLGDSALYLCASSLQGSNTGELFFGEGSRLTVL.